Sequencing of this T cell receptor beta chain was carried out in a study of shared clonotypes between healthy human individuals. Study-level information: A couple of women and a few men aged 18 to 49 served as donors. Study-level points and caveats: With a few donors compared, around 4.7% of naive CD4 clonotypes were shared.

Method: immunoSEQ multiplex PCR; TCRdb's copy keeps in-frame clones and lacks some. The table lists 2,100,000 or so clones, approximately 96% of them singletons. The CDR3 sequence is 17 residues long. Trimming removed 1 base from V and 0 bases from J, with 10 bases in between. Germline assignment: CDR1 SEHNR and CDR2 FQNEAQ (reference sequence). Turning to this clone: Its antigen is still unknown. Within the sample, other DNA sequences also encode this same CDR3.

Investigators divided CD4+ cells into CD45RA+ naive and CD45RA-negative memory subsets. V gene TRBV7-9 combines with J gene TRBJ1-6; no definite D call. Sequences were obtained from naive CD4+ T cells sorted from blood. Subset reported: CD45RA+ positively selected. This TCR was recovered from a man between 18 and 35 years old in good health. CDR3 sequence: CASSLVTGSSYNSPLHF. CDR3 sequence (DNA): TGTGCCAGCAGCTTAGTTACTGGAAGCTCCTATAATTCACCCCTCCACTTT.